This TCR beta chain was found in a study of identifying expanded T cells in peripheral blood (dated by TCRdb to between 2017 and 2020). The study in broad terms: Four technical replicates, made by sequencing separate aliquots from the same pool of genomic DNA, were compared pairwise.

Broad study findings and their caveats: The authors expected that over much longer intervals, such as months to years, biological variance in healthy repertoires might increase even further. Across all healthy-donor time intervals, the beta-binomial model significantly cut both the number of clones called differentially abundant and the false-positive rate. Across all healthy donors, variance in clone template counts between approximately two-week samples was found to increase significantly with total template count. Between technical replicates the binomial model flagged 1 to 1.5 differentially abundant clones, whereas over two weeks the binomial model flagged about 16.4 and over about four weeks around 18.

No immune events such as infections were documented for the healthy donors during the collection period. Time-dependent variance in a beta-binomial model of T-cell clone differential abundance was calibrated using healthy-donor blood repertoires as a training cohort. The training cohort was composed of roughly 10 healthy donors, 3 female and 7 male. The donors were between roughly 25 and 70 years old, with an average age of approximately 46 years. Whole blood from each healthy donor was obtained from a commercial supplier and was collected at three time points around two weeks apart. For immunosequencing, genomic DNA was extracted from unsorted whole blood. The germline V and J ends show losses of 8 bases and 8 bases respectively, and no gene match explains 11 bases of the junction. The germline V gene gives CDR1 as MNHEY and CDR2 as SVGAGI. The CDR3 numbers 13 residues from cysteine through phenylalanine. Only the CDR3 portion is preserved as DNA: 39 bases, with reading frame beginning at the first base.

For this clone: The clone's antigen remains unknown. No much larger clone is present one base from it, and per-base qualities are unavailable.

The immunoSEQ Assay, which uses bias-controlled multiplex PCR amplification of genomic DNA, was used to profile TCRbeta CDR3 regions. On the study's bioinformatics: To quantify the absolute abundance of each unique TCRbeta CDR3 region, the sequences were collapsed and filtered. Differential abundance was assessed using a binomial (Fisher-equivalent) model and a beta-binomial model in which time-dependent variance fitted from healthy donors was added. Clones with fewer than 5 combined templates were excluded, and clones with Benjamini-Hochberg FDR below 0.01 were called differentially abundant. Beta-binomial variance was modeled as a function of total template count across the two samples using the form v = (b*log(k)+a)^2. Drawn from immuneACCESS, this table holds only the in-frame rearrangements with V and J called that TCRdb kept. Clones are partly lost; checked studies trace under half to an unresolved V gene and leave the rest unexplained. V, J and clone size were drawn from that table, and D and trimming were deduced from the DNA. In all, the sample holds roughly 78,000 clones, and roughly 88% of those were seen once. The ten largest clones add up to 3% to 4% of the sample.

Recombination joined TRBV6-5 with TRBJ1-2, and 7 bases in between align with TRBD1. Sequenced sample: blood. This receptor was taken from a person between 18 and 75 years old in good health. The nucleotide sequence reads as follows: TGTGCCAGCCTCGAAAAGGGGGCTAAGGGCTACACCTTC. The translation is CASLEKGAKGYTF.